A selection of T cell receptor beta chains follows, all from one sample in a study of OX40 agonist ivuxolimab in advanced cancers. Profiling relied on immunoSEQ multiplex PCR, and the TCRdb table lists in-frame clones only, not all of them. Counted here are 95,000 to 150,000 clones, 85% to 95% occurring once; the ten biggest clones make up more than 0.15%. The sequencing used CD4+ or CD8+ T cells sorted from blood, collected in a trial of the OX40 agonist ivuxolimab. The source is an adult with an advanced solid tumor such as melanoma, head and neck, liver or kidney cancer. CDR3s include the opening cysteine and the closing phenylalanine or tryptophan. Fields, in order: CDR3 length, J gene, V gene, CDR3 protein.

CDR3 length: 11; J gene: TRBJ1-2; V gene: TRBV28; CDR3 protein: CASSFRQGYTF
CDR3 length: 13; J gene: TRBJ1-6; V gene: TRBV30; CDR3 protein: CALGDRENSPLHF
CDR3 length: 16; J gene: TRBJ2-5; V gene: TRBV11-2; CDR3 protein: CASSLGGQGIRETQYF
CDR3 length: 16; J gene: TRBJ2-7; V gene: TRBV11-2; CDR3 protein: CASSYTSGSGSYEQYF
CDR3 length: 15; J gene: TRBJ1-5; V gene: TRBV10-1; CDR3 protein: CASSDPATSNQPQHF
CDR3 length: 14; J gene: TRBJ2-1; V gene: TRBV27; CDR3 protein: CASSFPGTDVEQFF
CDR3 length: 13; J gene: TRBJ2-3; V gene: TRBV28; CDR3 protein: CASTRGAADTQYF
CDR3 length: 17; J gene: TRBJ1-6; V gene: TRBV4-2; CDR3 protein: CASSPGQARSYNSPLHF
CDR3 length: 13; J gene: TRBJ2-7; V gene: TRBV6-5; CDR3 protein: CASSPPSVYEQYF
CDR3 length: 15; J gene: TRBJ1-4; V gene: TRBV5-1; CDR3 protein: CASSLGTVTIEKLFF
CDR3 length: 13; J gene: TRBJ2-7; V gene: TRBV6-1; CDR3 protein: CASSEATVYEQYF
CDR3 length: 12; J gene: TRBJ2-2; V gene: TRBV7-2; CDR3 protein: CASSFSTGELFF
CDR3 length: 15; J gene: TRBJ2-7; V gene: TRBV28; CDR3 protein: CASTLSGPGIYEQYF